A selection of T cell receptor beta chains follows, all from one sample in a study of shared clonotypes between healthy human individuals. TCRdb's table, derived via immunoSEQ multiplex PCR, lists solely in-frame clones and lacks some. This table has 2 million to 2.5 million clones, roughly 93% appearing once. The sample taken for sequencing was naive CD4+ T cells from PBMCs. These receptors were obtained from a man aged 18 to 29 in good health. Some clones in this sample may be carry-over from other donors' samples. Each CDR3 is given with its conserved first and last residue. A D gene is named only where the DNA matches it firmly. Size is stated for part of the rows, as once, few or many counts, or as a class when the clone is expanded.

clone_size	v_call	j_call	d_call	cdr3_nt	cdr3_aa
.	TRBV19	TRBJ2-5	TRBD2	TGTGCCAGTAGTATTACTAGCGGAGCCCCCCAAGAGACCCAGTACTTC	CASSITSGAPQETQYF
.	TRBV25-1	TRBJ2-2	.	TGTGCCAGCAGGGCTCCTGGCAGGAACACCGGGGAGCTGTTTTTT	CASRAPGRNTGELFF
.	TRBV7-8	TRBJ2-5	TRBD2	TGTGCCAGCAGCCTGCGGACTAGCGGGAGCCTACAAGAGACCCAGTACTTC	CASSLRTSGSLQETQYF
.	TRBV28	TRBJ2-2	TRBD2	TGTGCCAGCAGTTTAGCTAGCGGGGTATCGAACACCGGGGAGCTGTTTTTT	CASSLASGVSNTGELFF
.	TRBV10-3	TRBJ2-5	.	TGTGCCATCAGTGCGAAAGAGACCCAGTACTTC	CAISAKETQYF
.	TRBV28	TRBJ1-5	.	TGTGCCAGCAGTTTCGCACGGTTTAGCAATCAGCCCCAGCATTTT	CASSFARFSNQPQHF
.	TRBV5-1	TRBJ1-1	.	TGCGCCAGCAGCCCACAGGGTAGCGGCGACACTGAAGCTTTCTTT	CASSPQGSGDTEAFF
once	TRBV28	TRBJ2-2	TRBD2	TGTGCCAGCAGTTCAGCAACGGGAGGTTCGAACACCGGGGAGCTGTTTTTT	CASSSATGGSNTGELFF
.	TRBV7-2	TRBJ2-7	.	TGTGCCAGCAGCCCGCCGGGCCACTCCTACGAGCAGTACTTC	CASSPPGHSYEQYF
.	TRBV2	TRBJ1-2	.	TGTGCCAGCAGTGAAGGCCAGGGTGATGGCTACACCTTC	CASSEGQGDGYTF
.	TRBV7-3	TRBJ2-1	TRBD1	TGTGCCAGCAGCCGCCGACAGGGATTCGATGAGCAGTTCTTC	CASSRRQGFDEQFF
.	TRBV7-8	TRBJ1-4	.	TGTGCCAGCAGCTTAAGGCCTGCGGGCGGGAGGGGTGAAAAACTGTTTTTT	CASSLRPAGGRGEKLFF
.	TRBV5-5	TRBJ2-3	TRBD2	TGTGCCAGCAGCTGGGGACTAGCGGCAGATACGCAGTATTTT	CASSWGLAADTQYF
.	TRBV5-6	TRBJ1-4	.	TGTGCCAGCAGTCCCACTGGCAGGGGAAGTGAAAAACTGTTTTTT	CASSPTGRGSEKLFF
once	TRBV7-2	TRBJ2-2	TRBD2	TGTGCCAGCAGCTGGTCGGGGACTAGCGGGAACACCGGGGAGCTGTTTTTT	CASSWSGTSGNTGELFF
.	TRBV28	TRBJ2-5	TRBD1	TGTGCCAGCACCCCAGGGGGCAGGGTCGACGAGACCCAGTACTTC	CASTPGGRVDETQYF